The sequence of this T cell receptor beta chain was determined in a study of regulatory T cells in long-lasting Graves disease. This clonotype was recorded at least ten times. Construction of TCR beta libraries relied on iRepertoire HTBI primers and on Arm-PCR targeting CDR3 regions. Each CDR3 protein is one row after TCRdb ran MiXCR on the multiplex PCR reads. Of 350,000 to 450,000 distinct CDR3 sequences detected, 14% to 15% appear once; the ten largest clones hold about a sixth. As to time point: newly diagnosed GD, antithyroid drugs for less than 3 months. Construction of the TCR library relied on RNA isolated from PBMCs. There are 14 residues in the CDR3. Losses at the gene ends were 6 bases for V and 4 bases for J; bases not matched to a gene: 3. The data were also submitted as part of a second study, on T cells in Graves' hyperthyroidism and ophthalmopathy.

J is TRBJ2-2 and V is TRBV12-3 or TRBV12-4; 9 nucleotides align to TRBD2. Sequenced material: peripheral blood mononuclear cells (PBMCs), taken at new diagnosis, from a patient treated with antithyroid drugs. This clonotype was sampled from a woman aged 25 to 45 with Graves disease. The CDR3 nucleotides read TGTGCCAGCAGACGCGGGAGGGCCACCGGGGAGCTGTTTTTT. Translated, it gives CASRRGRATGELFF.